The following is a TCR beta chain sequence with its context. The antigen it recognizes is unknown. It has no much larger one-base neighbor in the sample; base qualities were not kept. The data were taken from a study of OX40 agonist ivuxolimab in advanced cancers. Some background on the complete study: Ivuxolimab was a fully human IgG2 agonistic monoclonal antibody targeting the costimulatory receptor OX40 (CD134). Prior anti-PD-1, anti-PD-L1 or anti-CTLA-4 therapy was permitted, and checkpoint inhibitors had been received by under 50% of dose-escalation patients. Among the approximately 50 dose-escalation patients, approximately 20 had hepatocellular carcinoma, around 15 melanoma, 9 renal cell carcinoma and 9 head and neck cancer. Partial responses occurred in three dose-escalation patients: two with cutaneous melanoma and one with hepatocellular carcinoma. Intravenous ivuxolimab was administered to patients every 2 weeks at six dose levels: 0.01, 0.1, 0.3, 1.5, 3 and 10 mg/kg. In the dose-escalation cohort, more than 80% of patients were male, and the mean age was 60 years with a range of 23 to 79. Peripheral TCRbeta sequencing was intended to test whether TCR sequence diversity was altered and clonal T-cell expansion was caused by ivuxolimab. The paper describes the monotherapy dose-escalation part (N of about 47 patients) of the phase I trial of ivuxolimab.

Summary of the overall study and its limitations: Clonal expansion of both CD4+ and CD8+ blood T cells was observed from baseline to week 6 at doses 0.1 to 3.0 mg/kg. After ivuxolimab, CD8+ T cells had more expanded clones than CD4+ T cells on average. Low levels of normalized T-cell clonal expansion were also shown by some nonresponding patients. In the 0.1-3.0 mg/kg groups, partial responders had among the lowest normalized peripheral clonal expansion, particularly in CD8+ T cells. Antigen specificity was not determined for the clonally expanded peripheral T cells.

The trial excluded patients who had a history of autoimmune disease or who were on systemic immunosuppression. Peripheral blood for TCR sequencing was collected from all dose cohorts at baseline, on cycle 4 day 1, and on cycle 7 day 1. The samples were taken from a phase I, first-in-human, multicenter, open-label dose-escalation trial of ivuxolimab. Adults with locally advanced or metastatic head and neck squamous cell, hepatocellular, melanoma or renal cell carcinoma were enrolled in the trial. Before TCR sequencing, CD4+ T cells and CD8+ T cells from peripheral blood were sorted into separate populations. To sequence the TCRbeta CDR3 region, genomic DNA was isolated from the sorted cells. The immunoSEQ Assay was used for sequencing of TCRbeta CDR3 regions. Not all clones reach the TCRdb copy of this immuneACCESS table, which keeps in-frame sequences only. Checked studies attribute under half of the gap to unresolved V genes and leave the rest unexplained. The sample profile shows tens of thousands of clones; approximately 75% of them were found once. The top ten constitute roughly 0.69% of the sample.

The sequenced sample was CD4+ or CD8+ T cells sorted from blood, obtained in a trial of the OX40 agonist ivuxolimab. The source of this sequence is an adult with an advanced solid tumor such as melanoma, head and neck, liver or kidney cancer.

The DNA is TGTGCCAGCAGTTTATACGGACAGCGGGATGGCTACACCTTC. Translation gives CASSLYGQRDGYTF. The chain is assembled from TRBV28 and TRBJ1-2, and possibly TRBD1, on 6 matching bases. V and J are truncated by 1 base and 6 bases respectively, leaving an intervening sequence of 12 bases. CDR1 is given as MDHEN and CDR2 as SYDVKM, both from the germline V gene. The CDR3 spans 14 residues, from the cysteine through the phenylalanine. Solely the CDR3 DNA is kept, with 42 bases framed from the first base.